A single TCR beta chain is shown here with its context. This CDR3 is built from 14 residues. The V and J ends lost 7 bases and 0 bases respectively, with 11 bases between them. Per the germline V gene, CDR1 is MNHNY and CDR2 is SVGAGI (reference sequence). The data were produced by immunoSEQ multiplex PCR, yet TCRdb's version contains in-frame clones alone and is incomplete. The sample contains approximately 240,000 clones, approximately 86% of which appear only once. This sample was taken from a study of blood T cell repertoires in COVID-19. The wider study: The United States, Italy and Spain were the sources of the acute and convalescent COVID-19 samples. T cells, B-cell-depleted T cells, or PBMCs supplied cDNA or gDNA.

The chain joins TRBV6-6 to TRBJ2-3; D perhaps matches TRBD1 (5 bases). Sequencing was carried out using peripheral blood. The sequence was obtained from a woman older than 75 with active or convalescent COVID-19. The CDR3 is CASNRQTSTDTQYF. The DNA for the CDR3 is TGTGCCAGCAACAGACAGACTAGCACAGATACGCAGTATTTT.